Sequencing of this T cell receptor (beta chain) was carried out in a study of beta chain features in type 1 diabetes. Study-level points and caveats: The study found fewer insertions and more deletions at VDJ junctions in type 1 diabetes patients. People with Type 1 diabetes carried modestly yet significantly shorter TCRB CDR3s in all four CD4+ subsets.

This clone was recorded a few times. Its target is not known. Of the isolated RNA, all was reverse transcribed, and so the sequenced material was expressed TCRB transcripts. The protocol was immunoSEQ multiplex PCR, while the TCRdb copy is restricted to in-frame clones and leaves out a portion. Of roughly 260,000 clones listed, roughly 20% are singletons. The CDR3 sequence is 12 residues long. V was pared by 3 bases and J by 10 bases, with 11 bases between. Germline V gene data show CDR1 as SGDLS and CDR2 as YYNGEE. Without exception, sorted populations had purity beyond 98%. V is TRBV9 and J is TRBJ2-1; the D gene is possibly TRBD2 (5 bases). The sequenced material came from naive CD4+ T cells from blood. This TCR was recovered from a woman aged 40 to 49 with type 1 diabetes. The CDR3 DNA reads TGTGCCAGCAGCGCCGAGGGAACCGAGCAGTTCTTC. Translation: CASSAEGTEQFF.